What follows are 10 T cell receptor beta chains derived from one specimen sequenced in a study of T cells after yellow fever vaccination. TCRdb re-called the 5' RACE reads through MiXCR, storing one row per CDR3 protein. The repertoire holds more than 300,000 distinct CDR3 sequences, with about 11% as singletons. This sample comprised CD4+ T cells sorted from PBMCs, obtained 45 days after the yellow fever booster vaccination. Receptors were obtained from a man younger than 30 who received the YFV17D yellow fever vaccine.

This clonotype was observed a handful of times. The chain joins TRBV5-1 to TRBJ2-1, with 10 bases fitting TRBD2. CDR3 size: 15 residues. Germline lookup yields CDR1 SGHRS and CDR2 YFSETQ. Trimming at V came to 4 bases and at J to 4 bases, leaving 5 bases not matched to a gene. This CDR3 reads CASSELAGNYNEQFF. In DNA form, the CDR3 reads TGCGCCAGCAGCGAACTAGCGGGGAATTACAATGAGCAGTTCTTC.

This clonotype was detected many times. The chain combines TRBV7-2 with TRBJ1-1, with a tentative D call TRBD1 (6 bases). There are 13 residues in the CDR3. The germline gives CDR1 SGHTA, CDR2 FQGNSA. Between the trimmed V and J ends, which lost 10 bases and 0 bases, there was a span of 12 bases. In DNA, the CDR3 is TGTGCCATCAGGGGTTCCTTGAACACTGAAGCTTTCTTT. Amino acids: CAIRGSLNTEAFF. The entire variable domain, with the rest obtained from reference TRBV7-2 and TRBJ1-1, is as follows: GAGVSQSPSNKVTEKGKDVELRCDPISGHTALYWYRQSLGQGLEFLIYFQGNSAPDKSGLPSDRFSAERTGGSVSTLTIQRTQQEDSAVYLCAIRGSLNTEAFFGQGTRLTVV.

This clonotype came up a few times. The chain joins TRBV5-1 to TRBJ2-1; 15 bases agree with TRBD2. CDR1 is SGHRS and CDR2 is YFSETQ in the germline V gene. V was pared by 3 bases and J by 8 bases, with 3 bases of the junction left unmatched. This CDR3 spans 15 amino acids. The CDR3 is CASSWGLAGGDEQFF. CDR3 coding DNA: TGCGCCAGCAGCTGGGGACTAGCGGGGGGCGATGAGCAGTTCTTC.

A remark on this clonotype: Germline is not matched at one junction end, which may reflect a read error. This chain connects TRBV5-1 to TRBJ2-3, with unresolved D. The CDR3 spans 15 residues. The germline CDR1 and CDR2 sequences are SGHRS and YFSETQ. Written as DNA, the CDR3 is TGCGTCAGCAGCTTGGCCGCGGCGGATTCAGATACGCAGTATTTT. It codes for CVSSLAAADSDTQYF.

This clonotype was detected a few times. The chain combines TRBV27 with TRBJ1-6; 7 bases fit TRBD1. The germline CDR1 and CDR2 sequences are MNHEY and SMNVEV (reference sequence). V lost 4 bases to trimming and J lost 3 bases; unmatched junction nucleotides: 9. This CDR3 is 17 amino acids long. In nucleotides, the CDR3 is TGTGCCAGCAGTTCCACCTGGACAGGCCTCTATAATTCACCCCTCCACTTT. Translated: CASSSTWTGLYNSPLHF.

This clonotype has at least ten counts. CDR3 sequence (DNA): TGTGCCAGCAGCTTAGGTTACAATGAGCAGTTCTTC. As protein: CASSLGYNEQFF. This sequence joins TRBV7-3 and TRBJ2-1; unclear D gene. Germline V gives CDR1 SGHTA, CDR2 FQGTGA. Deletions cut 2 bases from V and 4 bases from J, with 3 bases between. The CDR3 covers 12 residues.

In its sample, this clonotype was seen many times. This chain links TRBV5-1 with TRBJ2-5; TRBD1 matches at 7 bases. The CDR3 totals 16 residues. V shed 3 bases, J shed 1 base, and the junction held 9 bases outside the gene matches. Germline CDR1 reads SGHRS; CDR2 reads YFSETQ. The CDR3 sequence: CASSSRTGLLQETQYF. The CDR3 nucleotides read TGCGCCAGCAGCTCTCGGACAGGACTTCTCCAAGAGACCCAGTACTTC.

This clonotype showed up just a few times. This sequence joins TRBV9 and TRBJ1-2; perhaps TRBD1 as D (5 bases). Trimming removed 3 bases from V and 0 bases from J, with 15 bases in between. This CDR3 is 16 amino acids long. Germline assignment: CDR1 SGDLS and CDR2 YYNGEE. This CDR3 is CASSAFLGASNYGYTF. Here the CDR3 DNA reads TGTGCCAGCAGCGCCTTCCTCGGGGCCTCTAACTATGGCTACACCTTC.

The sample holds a few counts of this clonotype. This rearrangement joins TRBV7-2 to TRBJ2-5, with D maybe TRBD1 (6 bases). From germline, CDR1 is SGHTA and CDR2 FQGNSA. V was clipped by 3 bases and J by 1 base, with 9 bases between them. The CDR3 contains 14 residues. Here the CDR3 DNA reads TGTGCCAGCAGCTTCCAGGGGCTCCAAGAGACCCAGTACTTC. Translated, it gives CASSFQGLQETQYF.

This clonotype was found a few times. The V call is TRBV12-3 or TRBV12-4, the J call TRBJ2-1, with D tentatively TRBD1 (6 bases). This CDR3 spans 13 amino acids. V lost 4 bases, J lost 7 bases, and 11 bases lay in between. The DNA of the CDR3 is TGTGCCAGCAGTTACCGTAGGGGGAATGAGCAGTTCTTC. Residues: CASSYRRGNEQFF.